These 9 T cell receptor beta chains came from one sample sequenced in a study of blood T cell repertoires in COVID-19. Only in-frame clones appear in the TCRdb table, and some are missing; sequencing was by immunoSEQ multiplex PCR. Here the sample spans approximately 200,000 clones, 75% to 90% being singletons. The specimen sequenced was PBMCs or T cells enriched from blood (not recorded which). The receptors shown here come from a woman younger than 45 who had been exposed to COVID-19.

V usage is TRBV29-1 and J usage is TRBJ1-1; 7 bases map to TRBD1. The CDR3 runs 14 residues. Trimming cost V 0 bases and J 1 base; bases outside gene matches: 2. The germline gives CDR1 SQVTM, CDR2 ANQGSEA. The chain's CDR3 is CSVEDWTGNTEAFF. DNA of the CDR3: TGCAGCGTTGAAGATTGGACAGGGAACACTGAAGCTTTCTTT.

The chain employs TRBV12-3 or TRBV12-4 and TRBJ2-2, with D possibly matching TRBD1 (6 bases). The CDR3 is made up of 13 amino acids. The V end was cut by 7 bases, the J end by 7 bases, with 13 bases between. Here the CDR3 reads CASKQQGHGELFF. The CDR3 coding sequence is TGTGCCAGCAAACAACAGGGCCACGGGGAGCTGTTTTTT.

The chain has TRBV27 and TRBJ2-5; 13 bases fit TRBD2. Germline CDR1 MNHEY, CDR2 SMNVEV (reference sequence). This CDR3 contains 17 residues. V trimming: 5 bases; J trimming: 2 bases; junction bases outside the gene matches: 8. The CDR3 is CASSPLGTSGVQETQYF. The CDR3 DNA sequence: TGTGCCAGCAGTCCACTGGGGACTAGCGGGGTACAAGAGACCCAGTACTTC.

A single count supports this clone. The V call is TRBV7-8, the J call TRBJ2-7; the match to TRBD1 covers 8 bases. In germline, CDR1 is SGHVS, CDR2 FQNEAQ. This CDR3 region has 15 residues. The ends lost 4 bases at V and 4 bases at J; junction bases unmatched: 9. CDR3 bases: TGTGCCAGCAGCTCCAGCCGAGGACAGGGTTACGAGCAGTACTTC. Encoded protein: CASSSSRGQGYEQYF.

The genes are TRBV24-1 and TRBJ1-4; 7 nucleotides match TRBD1. The CDR3 has 19 amino acids. Germline V CDR1 and CDR2: KGHDR, SFDVKD. Unmatched junction bases numbered 14, after V lost 5 bases and J lost 0 bases. The CDR3, as DNA: TGTGCCACCAGTGCTTCAGGAGGGGGACAGTCTTCAACTAATGAAAAACTGTTTTTT. Translating gives CATSASGGGQSSTNEKLFF.

The gene calls are TRBV9 and TRBJ1-5; possibly TRBD1 for D (6 bases). The CDR3 totals 15 residues. V lost 3 bases to trimming and J lost 2 bases, with 12 bases between them. Per germline, CDR1 SGDLS and CDR2 YYNGEE. CDR3 DNA: TGTGCCAGCAGCGGGGGGGGCAGTCGCAATCAGCCCCAGCATTTT. Encoded protein: CASSGGGSRNQPQHF.

The DNA of the CDR3 is TGTGCCAGCAGTTCCTCAGGGGGCTCGGCTTTCTTT. Its protein product is CASSSSGGSAFF. The chain has TRBV12-3 or TRBV12-4 and TRBJ1-1; TRBD1 aligns across 8 bases. The CDR3 totals 12 residues. V was clipped by 4 bases and J by 11 bases; unmatched bases: 6.

V usage is TRBV24-1 and J usage is TRBJ2-7; 8 nucleotides agree with TRBD2. The length of the CDR3 is 16 residues. With 3 bases clipped from V and 3 bases from J, the junction kept 9 bases outside the gene matches. Germline V CDR1 and CDR2: KGHDR, SFDVKD. The CDR3 here is CATSDGQAGELYEQYF. The DNA of the CDR3 is TGTGCCACCAGTGATGGTCAAGCGGGGGAACTCTACGAGCAGTACTTC.

The rearrangement links TRBV18 to TRBJ2-3; 9 nucleotides match TRBD1. There are 14 residues in the CDR3. CDR1 KGHSH and CDR2 LQKENI come from the germline V gene. After removal of 4 bases from V and 4 bases from J, the junction contained 3 bases not matched to a gene. For the CDR3, the DNA is TGTGCCAGCTCACTAACAGGGGGCGCAGATACGCAGTATTTT. Translating gives CASSLTGGADTQYF.